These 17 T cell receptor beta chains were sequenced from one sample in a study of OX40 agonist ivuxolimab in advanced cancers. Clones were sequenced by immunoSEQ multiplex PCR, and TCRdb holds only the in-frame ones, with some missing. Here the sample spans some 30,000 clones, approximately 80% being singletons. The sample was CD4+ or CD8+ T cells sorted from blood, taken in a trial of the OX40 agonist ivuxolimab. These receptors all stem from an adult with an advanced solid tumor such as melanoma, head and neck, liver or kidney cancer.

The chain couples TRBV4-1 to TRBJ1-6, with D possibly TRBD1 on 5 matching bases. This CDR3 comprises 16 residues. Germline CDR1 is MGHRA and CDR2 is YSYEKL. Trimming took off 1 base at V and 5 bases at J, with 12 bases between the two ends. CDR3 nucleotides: TGCGCCAGCAGCCAAGGGTCAGGGCAGAATAATTCACCCCTCCACTTT. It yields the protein CASSQGSGQNNSPLHF.

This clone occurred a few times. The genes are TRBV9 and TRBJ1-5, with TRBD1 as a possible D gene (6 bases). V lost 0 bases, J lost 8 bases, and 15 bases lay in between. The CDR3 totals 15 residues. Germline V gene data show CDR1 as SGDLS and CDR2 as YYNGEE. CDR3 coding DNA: TGTGCCAGCAGCGTAGGGACAGCCCGCGGGGAGCCCCAGCATTTT. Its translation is CASSVGTARGEPQHF.

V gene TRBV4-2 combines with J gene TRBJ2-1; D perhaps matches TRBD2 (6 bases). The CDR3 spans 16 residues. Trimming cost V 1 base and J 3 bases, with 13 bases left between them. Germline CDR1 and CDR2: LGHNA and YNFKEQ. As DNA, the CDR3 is TGTGCCAGCAGCCAAGGATTTGGCGGGGACTACAATGAGCAGTTCTTC. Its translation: CASSQGFGGDYNEQFF.

CDR3 in DNA: TGTGCCAGCAGAAGCGGGGCCCTCTACAATGAGCAGTTCTTC. Its translation is CASRSGALYNEQFF. The J gene is TRBJ2-1, the V gene TRBV28; 7 positions match TRBD2. Germline V gene data show CDR1 as MDHEN and CDR2 as SYDVKM. V lost 6 bases and J lost 3; bases outside the gene matches: 5. CDR3 size: 14 residues. Full variable domain (missing parts from reference TRBV28 and TRBJ2-1): DVKVTQSSRYLVKRTGEKVFLECVQDMDHENMFWYRQDPGLGLRLIYFSYDVKMKEKGDIPEGYSVSREKKERFSLILESASTNQTSMYLCASRSGALYNEQFFGPGTRLTVL.

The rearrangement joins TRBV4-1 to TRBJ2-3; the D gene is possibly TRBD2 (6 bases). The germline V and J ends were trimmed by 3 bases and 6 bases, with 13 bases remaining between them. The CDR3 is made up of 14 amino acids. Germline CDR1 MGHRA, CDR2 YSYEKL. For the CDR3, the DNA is TGCGCCAGCAGCCAGGAGGGTTATAGGGATACGCAGTATTTT. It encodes CASSQEGYRDTQYF.

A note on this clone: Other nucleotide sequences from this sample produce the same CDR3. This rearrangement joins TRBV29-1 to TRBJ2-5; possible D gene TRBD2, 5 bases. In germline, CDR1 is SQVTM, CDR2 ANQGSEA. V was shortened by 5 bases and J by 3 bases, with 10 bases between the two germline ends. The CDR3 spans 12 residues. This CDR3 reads CSVPTRKETQYF. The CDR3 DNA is TGCAGCGTTCCTACTAGAAAAGAGACCCAGTACTTC. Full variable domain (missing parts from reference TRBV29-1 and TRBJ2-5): SAVISQKPSRDICQRGTSLTIQCQVDSQVTMMFWYRQQPGQSLTLIATANQGSEATYESGFVIDKFPISRPNLTFSTLTVSNMSPEDSSIYLCSVPTRKETQYFGPGTRLLVL.

The CDR3 reads CASSPGRGQGYTF. CDR3 DNA sequence: TGTGCCAGCAGCCCAGGCAGGGGACAGGGCTACACCTTC. The V and J genes are TRBV7-9 and TRBJ1-2; 7 bases are shared with TRBD1. The length of the CDR3 is 13 residues. J gave up 8 bases and V 5 bases, and 8 bases lay outside the gene matches. The germline gives CDR1 SEHNR, CDR2 FQNEAQ (reference sequence).

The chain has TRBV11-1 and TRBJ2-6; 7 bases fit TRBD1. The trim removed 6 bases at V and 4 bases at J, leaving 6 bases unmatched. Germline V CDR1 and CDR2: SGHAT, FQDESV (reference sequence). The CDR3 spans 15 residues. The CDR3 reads CASRDTGVGANVLTF. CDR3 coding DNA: TGTGCCAGCAGAGATACAGGGGTAGGGGCCAACGTCCTGACTTTC.

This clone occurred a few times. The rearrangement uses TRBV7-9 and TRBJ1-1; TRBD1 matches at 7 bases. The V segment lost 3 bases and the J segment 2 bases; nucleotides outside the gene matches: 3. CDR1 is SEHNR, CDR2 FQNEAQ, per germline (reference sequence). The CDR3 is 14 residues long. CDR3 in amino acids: CASSFGTDNTEAFF. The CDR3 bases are TGTGCCAGCAGCTTCGGGACAGATAACACTGAAGCTTTCTTT.

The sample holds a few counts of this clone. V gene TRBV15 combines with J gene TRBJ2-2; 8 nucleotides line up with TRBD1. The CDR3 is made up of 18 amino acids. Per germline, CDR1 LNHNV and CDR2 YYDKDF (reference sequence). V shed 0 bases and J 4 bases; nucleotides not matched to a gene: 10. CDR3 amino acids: CATSRDRGLRRSTGELFF. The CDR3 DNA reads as TGTGCCACCAGCAGAGACAGGGGGCTTCGCCGTAGCACCGGGGAGCTGTTTTTT.

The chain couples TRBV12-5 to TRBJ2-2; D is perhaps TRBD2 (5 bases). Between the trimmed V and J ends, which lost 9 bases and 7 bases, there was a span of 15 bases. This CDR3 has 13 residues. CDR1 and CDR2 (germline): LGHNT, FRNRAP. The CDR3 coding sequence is TGTGCTAGGCTCTACGAGGGTGGCGGGGAGCTGTTTTTT. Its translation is CARLYEGGGELFF.

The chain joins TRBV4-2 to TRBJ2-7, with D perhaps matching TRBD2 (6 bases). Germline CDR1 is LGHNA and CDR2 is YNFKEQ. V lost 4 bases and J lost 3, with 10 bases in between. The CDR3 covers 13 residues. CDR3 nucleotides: TGTGCCAGCAGCCGTCGCGGGATCTACGAGCAGTACTTC. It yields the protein CASSRRGIYEQYF.

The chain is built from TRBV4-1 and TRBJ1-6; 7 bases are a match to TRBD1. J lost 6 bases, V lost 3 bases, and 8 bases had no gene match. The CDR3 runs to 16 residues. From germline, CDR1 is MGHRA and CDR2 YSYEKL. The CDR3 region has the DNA TGCGCCAGCAGCCACGGGACAGTTCGGATTAATTCACCCCTCCACTTT. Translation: CASSHGTVRINSPLHF.

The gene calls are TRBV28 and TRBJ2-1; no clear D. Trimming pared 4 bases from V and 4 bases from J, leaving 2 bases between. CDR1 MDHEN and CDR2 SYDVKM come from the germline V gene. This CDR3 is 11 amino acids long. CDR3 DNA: TGTGCCAGCAGTTCATACAATGAGCAGTTCTTC. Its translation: CASSSYNEQFF.

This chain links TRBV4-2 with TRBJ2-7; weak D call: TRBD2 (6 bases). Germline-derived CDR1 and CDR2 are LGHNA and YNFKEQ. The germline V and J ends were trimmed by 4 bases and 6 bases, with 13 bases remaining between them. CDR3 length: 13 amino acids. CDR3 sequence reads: CASSPGTALEQYF. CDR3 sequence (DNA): TGTGCCAGCAGCCCCGGGACTGCTCTCGAGCAGTACTTC.

The DNA of the CDR3 is TGTGCCAGCAGCCAAGACGGCTGGGATGGCTACACCTTC. Translating gives CASSQDGWDGYTF. The chain recombines TRBV4-2 with TRBJ1-2; D not certain. V dropped 0 bases and J dropped 6 bases, with 8 bases sitting between them. This CDR3 contains 13 residues. CDR1 is LGHNA and CDR2 is YNFKEQ in the germline V gene.

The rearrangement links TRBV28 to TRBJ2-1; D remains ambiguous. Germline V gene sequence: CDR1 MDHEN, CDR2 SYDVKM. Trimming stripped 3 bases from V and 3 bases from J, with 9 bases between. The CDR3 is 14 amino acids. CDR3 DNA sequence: TGTGCCAGCAGTTTCATGGATATCTACAATGAGCAGTTCTTC. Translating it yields CASSFMDIYNEQFF.